This section outlines one T cell receptor (beta chain) sequence together with its context. The record originates from a study of blood T cell repertoires in COVID-19. The repertoire was sequenced with immunoSEQ multiplex PCR; TCRdb's copy has only in-frame clones and lacks some. The table shows about 210,000 clones, with about three quarters occurring only once. Germline-derived CDR1 and CDR2 are SGHTA and FQGNSA. The CDR3 spans 14 residues. V lost 4 bases to trimming and J lost 4 bases, with 11 bases between them. This TCR was sampled from a woman in her sixties or seventies with acute or convalescent COVID-19. The sequenced material came from peripheral blood. This chain uses TRBV7-2 with TRBJ2-1; TRBD2 is a possible D gene (5 bases). CDR3 sequence: CASSSDWTYNEQFF. The DNA for the CDR3 is TGTGCCAGCAGCTCGGACTGGACGTACAATGAGCAGTTCTTC.